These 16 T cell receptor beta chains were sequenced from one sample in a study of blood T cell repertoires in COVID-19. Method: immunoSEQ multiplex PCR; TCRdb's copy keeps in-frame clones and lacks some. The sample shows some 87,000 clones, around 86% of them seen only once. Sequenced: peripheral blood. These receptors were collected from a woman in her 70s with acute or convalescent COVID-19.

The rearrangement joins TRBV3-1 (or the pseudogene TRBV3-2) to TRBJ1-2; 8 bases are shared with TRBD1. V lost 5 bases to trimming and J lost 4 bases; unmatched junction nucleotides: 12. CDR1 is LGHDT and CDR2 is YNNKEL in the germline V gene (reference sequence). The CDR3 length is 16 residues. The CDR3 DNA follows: TGTGCCAGCAGCAGGCTTGCAGGACAGGGAATCTATGGCTACACCTTC. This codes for CASSRLAGQGIYGYTF.

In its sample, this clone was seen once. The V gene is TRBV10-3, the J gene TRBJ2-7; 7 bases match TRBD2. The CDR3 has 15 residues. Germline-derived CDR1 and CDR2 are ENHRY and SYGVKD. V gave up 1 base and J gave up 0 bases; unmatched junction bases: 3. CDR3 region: CAISEFGGSSYEQYF. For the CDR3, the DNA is TGTGCCATCAGTGAGTTCGGCGGGAGCTCCTACGAGCAGTACTTC.

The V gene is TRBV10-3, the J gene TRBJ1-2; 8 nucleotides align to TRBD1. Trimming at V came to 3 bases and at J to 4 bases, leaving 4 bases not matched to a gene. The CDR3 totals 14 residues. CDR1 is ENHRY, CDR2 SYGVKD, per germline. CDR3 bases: TGTGCCATCAGTGACCCGGGACAGGCCTATGGCTACACCTTC. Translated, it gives CAISDPGQAYGYTF.

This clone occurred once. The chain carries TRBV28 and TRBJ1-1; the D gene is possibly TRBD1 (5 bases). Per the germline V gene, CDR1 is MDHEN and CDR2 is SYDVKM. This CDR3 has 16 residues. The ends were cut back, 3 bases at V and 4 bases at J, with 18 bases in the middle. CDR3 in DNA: TGTGCCAGCAGTTTTGGGCGGAGGGGCCAATTCACTGAAGCTTTCTTT. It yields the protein CASSFGRRGQFTEAFF.

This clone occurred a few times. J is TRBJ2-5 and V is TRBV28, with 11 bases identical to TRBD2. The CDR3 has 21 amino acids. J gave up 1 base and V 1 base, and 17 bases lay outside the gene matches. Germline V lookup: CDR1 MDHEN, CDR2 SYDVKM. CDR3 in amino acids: CASSLSGRYPNSGGAQETQYF. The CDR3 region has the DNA TGTGCCAGCAGTTTATCAGGGAGGTATCCAAATAGCGGGGGGGCCCAAGAGACCCAGTACTTC.

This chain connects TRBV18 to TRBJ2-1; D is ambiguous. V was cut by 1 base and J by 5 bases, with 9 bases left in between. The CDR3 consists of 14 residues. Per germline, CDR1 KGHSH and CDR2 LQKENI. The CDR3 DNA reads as TGTGCCAGCTCACCACTCCGGTCTGACAATGAGCAGTTCTTC. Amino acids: CASSPLRSDNEQFF.

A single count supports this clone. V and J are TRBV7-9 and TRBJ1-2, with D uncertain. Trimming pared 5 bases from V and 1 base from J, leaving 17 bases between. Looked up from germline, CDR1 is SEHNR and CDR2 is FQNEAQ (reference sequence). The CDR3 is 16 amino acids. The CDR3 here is CASSLSPARVNYGYTF. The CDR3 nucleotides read TGTGCCAGCAGCCTGAGCCCCGCCCGGGTTAACTATGGCTACACCTTC.

The CDR3 region is CASSQDRVFPYEQYF. CDR3 nucleotide sequence: TGTGCCAGCAGTCAAGACAGGGTCTTCCCTTACGAGCAGTACTTC. The chain combines TRBV28 with TRBJ2-7; 7 bases fit TRBD1. The CDR3 totals 15 residues. Germline loops: CDR1 MDHEN, CDR2 SYDVKM. V gave up 5 bases and J gave up 4 bases; unmatched junction bases: 11.

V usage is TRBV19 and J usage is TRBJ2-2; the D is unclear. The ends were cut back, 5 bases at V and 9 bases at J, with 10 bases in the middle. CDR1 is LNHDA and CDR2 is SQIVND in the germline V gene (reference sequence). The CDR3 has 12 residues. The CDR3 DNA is TGTGCCAGTAGTCAACTGTATAGGGAGCTGTTTTTT. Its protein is CASSQLYRELFF.

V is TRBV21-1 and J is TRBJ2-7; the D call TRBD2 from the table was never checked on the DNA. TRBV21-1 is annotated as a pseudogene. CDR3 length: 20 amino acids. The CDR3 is CASSGSGTSGSRRGLNEQYF. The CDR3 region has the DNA TGTGCCAGCAGCGGATCCGGGACTAGCGGGAGTAGGAGGGGACTGAACGAGCAGTACTTC.

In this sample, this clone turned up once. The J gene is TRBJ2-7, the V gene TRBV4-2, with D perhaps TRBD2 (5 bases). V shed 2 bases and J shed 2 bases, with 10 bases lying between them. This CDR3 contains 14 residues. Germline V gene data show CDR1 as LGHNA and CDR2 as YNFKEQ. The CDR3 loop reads CASSQPLGAYEQYF. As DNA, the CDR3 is TGTGCCAGCAGCCAACCACTCGGGGCCTACGAGCAGTACTTC.

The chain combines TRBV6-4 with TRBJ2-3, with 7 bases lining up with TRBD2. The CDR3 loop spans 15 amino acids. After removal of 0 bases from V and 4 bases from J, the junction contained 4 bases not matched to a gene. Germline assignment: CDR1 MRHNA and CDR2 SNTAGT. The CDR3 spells CASSDSAGAADTQYF. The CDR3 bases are TGTGCCAGCAGTGACTCCGCGGGAGCAGCAGATACGCAGTATTTT.

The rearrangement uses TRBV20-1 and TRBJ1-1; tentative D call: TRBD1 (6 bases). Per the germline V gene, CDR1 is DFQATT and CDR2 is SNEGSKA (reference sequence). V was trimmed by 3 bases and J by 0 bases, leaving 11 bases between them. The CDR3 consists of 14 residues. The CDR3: CSASLQGMNTEAFF. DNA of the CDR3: TGCAGTGCTAGTCTGCAGGGGATGAACACTGAAGCTTTCTTT.

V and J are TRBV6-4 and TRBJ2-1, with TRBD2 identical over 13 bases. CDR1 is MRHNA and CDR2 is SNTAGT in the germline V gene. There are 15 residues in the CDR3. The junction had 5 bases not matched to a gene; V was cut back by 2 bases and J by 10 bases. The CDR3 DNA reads TGTGCCAGCAGTGACGGGACTAGCGGGACGAGAGAGCAGTTCTTC. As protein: CASSDGTSGTREQFF.

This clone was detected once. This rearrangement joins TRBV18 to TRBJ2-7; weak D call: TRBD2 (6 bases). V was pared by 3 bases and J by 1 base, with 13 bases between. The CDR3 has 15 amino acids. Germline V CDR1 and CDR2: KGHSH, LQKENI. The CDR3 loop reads CASSPNSSVSYEQYF. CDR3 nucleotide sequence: TGTGCCAGCTCACCTAACTCTAGCGTTTCCTACGAGCAGTACTTC.

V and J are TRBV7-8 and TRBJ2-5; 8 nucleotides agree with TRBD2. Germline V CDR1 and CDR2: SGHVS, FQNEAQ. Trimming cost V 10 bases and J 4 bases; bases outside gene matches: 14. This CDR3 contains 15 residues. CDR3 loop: CATVRSGGAVETQYF. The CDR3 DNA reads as TGTGCCACCGTGAGATCGGGGGGGGCCGTAGAGACCCAGTACTTC.